The rows below give T cell receptor beta chains drawn from one sample of a study of CD8+CD57+ T cells in acquired aplastic anemia. TCRdb independently ran MiXCR on the reads; one entry per CDR3 protein. The data contain some 150,000 distinct CDR3 sequences, about 50% of them singletons. Sequencing was done on a sample of sorted CD4+, CD8+, or CD8+CD57+ T cells (not recorded which) from PBMCs. The receptors here all came from a human donor with aplastic anemia. Both conserved end residues are part of each CDR3. A D gene is named only where the DNA matches it firmly. Not all rows give a size; the values are once, few, many and, for expanded clones, a class.

few | TRBJ2-2 | NA | TRBV24-1 | 15 | CATSDSWSVTGELFF | TGTGCCACCAGTGATTCCTGGTCCGTTACCGGGGAGCTGTTTTTT
many | TRBJ2-1 | TRBD2 | TRBV5-6 | 14 | CASSPTRGRHEQFF | TGTGCCAGCAGCCCAACCCGCGGGAGGCATGAGCAGTTCTTC
NA | TRBJ1-1 | NA | TRBV10-3 | 13 | CAISEFSGDKAFF | TGTGCCATCAGTGAGTTTTCAGGGGATAAAGCTTTCTTT
few | TRBJ2-7 | NA | TRBV15 | 14 | CATSRDLGSYEQYF | TGTGCCACCAGCAGAGATCTGGGGAGTTACGAGCAGTACTTC
many | TRBJ1-2 | NA | TRBV5-6 | 14 | CASRTGEGVNGYTF | TGTGCCAGCAGGACGGGGGAGGGGGTAAATGGCTACACCTTC
NA | TRBJ2-7 | TRBD1 | TRBV10-3 | 12 | CAIGTGSYEQYF | TGTGCCATCGGGACAGGTTCCTACGAGCAGTACTTC
NA | TRBJ1-2 | NA | TRBV9 | 16 | CASSVVSGLSGYGYTF | TGTGCCAGCAGCGTAGTTAGCGGGTTAAGCGGCTATGGCTACACCTTC
many | TRBJ1-1 | NA | TRBV4-3 | 13 | CASSLYTATEAFF | TGCGCCAGCAGCCTTTACACGGCAACTGAAGCTTTCTTT
NA | TRBJ2-7 | TRBD2 | TRBV5-1 | 16 | CASSLEGTGGAYKQYF | TGCGCCAGCAGCTTGGAAGGTACGGGAGGCGCCTACAAGCAGTACTTC
few | TRBJ2-3 | NA | TRBV15 | 13 | CATSRDSRGTQYF | TGTGCCACCAGCAGAGATAGCAGAGGTACGCAGTATTTT
many | TRBJ1-1 | NA | TRBV20-1 | 15 | CSARALGGLNTEAFF | TGCAGTGCTAGGGCCCTGGGGGGGCTGAACACTGAAGCTTTCTTT
NA | TRBJ2-1 | NA | TRBV10-3 | 14 | CASSHRAEYNGQFF | TGTGCCAGCAGTCACAGGGCCGAGTACAATGGGCAGTTCTTC
NA | TRBJ2-3 | TRBD2 | TRBV25-1 | 17 | CASGSLGLAGNTDTQYF | TGTGCCAGCGGATCATTAGGACTAGCGGGGAACACAGATACGCAGTATTTT
once | TRBJ1-5 | NA | TRBV24-1 | 14 | CATTPGGSNQPQHF | TGTGCCACCACCCCGGGAGGCAGCAATCAGCCCCAGCATTTT
NA | TRBJ2-1 | NA | TRBV12-3/TRBV12-4 | 15 | CASSLGGVGYNEQFF | TGTGCCAGCAGTTTAGGCGGGGTTGGCTACAATGAGCAGTTCTTC
NA | TRBJ1-6 | NA | TRBV27 | 15 | CASSLLRQFNSPLHF | TGTGCCAGCAGTTTATTGAGGCAGTTTAATTCACCCCTCCACTTT
few | TRBJ2-1 | TRBD1 | TRBV7-6 | 20 | CASSLVSGTVKSLPYNEQFF | TGTGCCAGCAGCTTAGTATCCGGGACAGTTAAGTCCCTTCCTTACAATGAGCAGTTCTTC
few | TRBJ1-5 | NA | TRBV20-1 | 12 | CSGGRGNQPQHF | TGCAGTGGAGGCAGGGGCAATCAGCCCCAGCATTTT
few | TRBJ1-2 | TRBD1 | TRBV20-1 | 13 | CSAIMGQTYGYTF | TGCAGTGCCATCATGGGACAGACCTATGGCTACACCTTC
many | TRBJ2-7 | TRBD1 | TRBV5-4 | 14 | CASSFRGRSDEQYF | TGTGCCAGCAGCTTTAGGGGGCGCTCGGACGAGCAGTACTTC
NA | TRBJ1-5 | NA | TRBV9 | 15 | CASSVEGDPDQPQHF | TGTGCCAGCAGCGTAGAAGGGGATCCCGATCAGCCCCAGCATTTT
few | TRBJ2-3 | TRBD2 | TRBV4-2 | 16 | CASSQAAGAPGDTQYF | TGTGCCAGCAGCCAAGCAGCGGGGGCCCCGGGAGATACGCAGTATTTT
NA | TRBJ2-7 | TRBD2 | TRBV20-1 | 16 | CSASPRGLAGGYEQYF | TGCAGTGCTAGTCCCCGGGGACTAGCGGGAGGCTACGAGCAGTACTTC
NA | TRBJ2-1 | TRBD1 | TRBV2 | 15 | CASSDAGQGKDEQFF | TGTGCCAGCAGTGACGCGGGACAGGGGAAGGATGAGCAGTTCTTC
NA | TRBJ1-5 | TRBD1 | TRBV6-1 | 15 | CASREGTAASQPQHF | TGTGCCAGCAGGGAGGGGACAGCGGCTAGTCAGCCCCAGCATTTT
many | TRBJ1-2 | NA | TRBV11-2 | 13 | CASSLDNGPTYTF | TGTGCCAGCAGCTTAGATAACGGACCTACCTACACCTTC
NA | TRBJ2-7 | TRBD1 | TRBV29-1 | 13 | CSVKGQGIHEQYF | TGCAGCGTTAAGGGACAGGGAATCCACGAGCAGTACTTC
NA | TRBJ1-2 | NA | TRBV5-6 | 13 | CASSLGSIYGYTF | TGTGCCAGCAGCTTGGGAAGCATCTATGGCTACACCTTC
once | TRBJ2-7 | NA | TRBV25-1 | 15 | CASSEDLVATYEQYF | TGTGCCAGCAGTGAAGACCTCGTAGCCACCTACGAGCAGTACTTC
NA | TRBJ1-6 | NA | TRBV20-1 | 15 | CSARSGESYNSPLHF | TGCAGTGCTAGGAGCGGGGAATCCTATAATTCACCCCTCCACTTT
many | TRBJ2-3 | NA | TRBV7-8 | 12 | CASGLSTDTQYF | TGTGCCAGCGGACTATCCACAGATACGCAGTATTTT
many | TRBJ2-3 | NA | TRBV12-3/TRBV12-4 | 11 | CASSYTDTQYF | TGTGCCAGCAGCTACACAGATACGCAGTATTTT
NA | TRBJ1-4 | TRBD1 | TRBV7-3 | 15 | CASSTGTGKIEKLFF | TGTGCCAGCAGCACTGGGACAGGGAAAATTGAAAAACTGTTTTTT
NA | TRBJ1-2 | NA | TRBV7-9 | 11 | CASSLERTYTF | TGTGCCAGCAGCTTAGAACGGACTTACACCTTC
NA | TRBJ2-1 | NA | TRBV10-3 | 16 | CAITDQTSRADNEQFF | TGTGCCATCACCGACCAGACTAGTCGGGCGGACAATGAGCAGTTCTTC
NA | TRBJ2-1 | NA | TRBV7-9 | 13 | CASSRGAYNEQFF | TGTGCCAGCTCCCGTGGGGCTTACAATGAGCAGTTCTTC
NA | TRBJ1-6 | NA | TRBV20-1 | 16 | CSARGYGSSYNSPLHF | TGCAGTGCTAGAGGATATGGGAGCTCCTATAATTCACCCCTCCACTTT
NA | TRBJ1-6 | NA | TRBV6-5 | 14 | CASSLLGDDSPLHF | TGTGCCAGCAGTTTATTAGGGGATGATTCACCCCTCCACTTT
few | TRBJ2-1 | NA | TRBV7-9 | 12 | CASSLGIPEQFF | TGTGCCAGCAGCTTAGGGATACCTGAGCAGTTCTTC
NA | TRBJ1-4 | NA | TRBV28 | 14 | CASREQGTNEKLFF | TGTGCCAGCAGAGAACAGGGTACTAATGAAAAACTGTTTTTT
many | TRBJ2-7 | NA | TRBV12-3/TRBV12-4 | 14 | CASSINRDTYEQYF | TGTGCCAGCAGTATAAACAGGGATACCTACGAGCAGTACTTC